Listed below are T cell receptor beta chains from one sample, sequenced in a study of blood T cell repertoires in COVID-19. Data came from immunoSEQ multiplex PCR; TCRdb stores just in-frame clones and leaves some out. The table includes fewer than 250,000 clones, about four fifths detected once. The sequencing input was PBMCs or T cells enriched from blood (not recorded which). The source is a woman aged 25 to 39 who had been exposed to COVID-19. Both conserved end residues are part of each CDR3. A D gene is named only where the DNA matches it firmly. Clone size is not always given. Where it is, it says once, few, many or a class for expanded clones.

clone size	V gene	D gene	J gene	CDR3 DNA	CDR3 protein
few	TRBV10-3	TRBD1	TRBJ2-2	TGTGCCATCAGTGAGTCTTCGACAGGGGCAACCGGGGAGCTGTTTTTT	CAISESSTGATGELFF
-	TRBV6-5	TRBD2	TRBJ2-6	TGTGCCAGCAGTAAGCGGGACTCTGGGGCCAACGTCCTGACTTTC	CASSKRDSGANVLTF
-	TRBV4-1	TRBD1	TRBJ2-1	TGCGCCAGCAGCCAGGAGACAGGGACACCTATTAATGAGCAGTTCTTC	CASSQETGTPINEQFF
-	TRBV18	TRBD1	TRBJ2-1	TGTGCCAGCTCGGCTGGACAGGCATACAATGAGCAGTTCTTC	CASSAGQAYNEQFF
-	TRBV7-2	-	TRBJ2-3	TGTGCCAGCAGCATACTAACTAGCACAGATACGCAGTATTTT	CASSILTSTDTQYF
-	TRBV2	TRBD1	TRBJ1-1	TGTGCCAGCAGTGGGACAGGGGAAAAGGACACTGAAGCTTTCTTT	CASSGTGEKDTEAFF
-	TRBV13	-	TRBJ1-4	TGTGCCAGCAGCCCCACGACAGAGACTAATGAAAAACTGTTTTTT	CASSPTTETNEKLFF
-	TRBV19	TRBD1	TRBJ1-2	TGTGCCAGTAGTCGAAGGTTTTCAGGACAGGAGCGATCGGCTGGCTACACCTTC	CASSRRFSGQERSAGYTF
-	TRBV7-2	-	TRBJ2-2	TGTGCCAGCAGCTCGGACAGTGGGACCGGGGCGGAGCTGTTTTTT	CASSSDSGTGAELFF
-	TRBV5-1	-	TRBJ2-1	TGCGCCAGCAGCTTGACCGACAGCAACTCCTACAATGAGCAGTTCTTC	CASSLTDSNSYNEQFF
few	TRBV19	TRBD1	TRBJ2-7	TGTGCCAGTAAACCCACCCGACAGGGATTCTCCTACGAGCAGTACTTC	CASKPTRQGFSYEQYF
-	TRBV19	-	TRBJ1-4	TGTGCCAGTAGTAAGGGACAAGAGGCGGGTAGTGAAAAACTGTTTTTT	CASSKGQEAGSEKLFF